The entry below gives a single TCR beta chain sequence along with its context. No antigen is known for it. Within one base of it there is no much larger clone, and no base qualities were kept. This sample is part of a study of blood T cell repertoires in COVID-19 (dated by TCRdb to between 2020 and 2021). Study-level background: Collaborator samples came from the United States, Italy and Spain and covered acute and convalescent phases of COVID-19. The prospective study material was composed of cDNA or gDNA derived from T cells, B-cell-depleted T cells, or PBMCs. Deeply sampled blood TCRbeta repertoires from subjects exposed to, actively infected with, or recovered from COVID-19 were included in the dataset. The repertoires were released in a freely available public database meant as a resource for research on the immune response to SARS-CoV-2. The samples were drawn from two sources: the first 160 participants of the ongoing ImmuneRACE study, and 950 to 1,500 subjects contributed by 6 global collaborators. Nearly every sample came with metadata listing a de-identified subject ID, COVID-19 status, age in years and sex. HLA class I and class II types, where available, came from metadata supplied by the sample provider rather than from assay-based typing.

One collaborating source in Seattle enrolled patients while the patients were actively infected and followed the patients over time throughout the course of disease. Whole blood was collected in K2EDTA tubes by collaborating institutions according to the institutions' own protocols. Collaborator samples were shipped for TCRbeta analysis as frozen whole blood, isolated PBMCs, or DNA extracted from either sample type. Trimming at the junction amounts to 1 base on V and 6 bases on J, and the germline ends lie 11 bases apart. CDR1 is given as SGHNT and CDR2 as YYREEE, both from the germline V gene (reference sequence). The CDR3 goes from the cysteine to the phenylalanine over 15 residues. Only the CDR3 DNA is retained, 45 bases long and in frame from the first base. The immunoSEQ Assay, a bias-controlled multiplex PCR, was used to amplify TCRbeta CDR3 regions from genomic DNA. Concerning the study's data processing: Nucleated cell counts per sample were estimated from amplification of reference gene primers within the assay. To quantify the absolute abundance of each unique TCRbeta CDR3 rearrangement, sequence reads were collapsed and filtered. For each sample, productive Simpson clonality was calculated as the square root of Simpson's diversity index across productive rearrangements. TCRdb's version of the immuneACCESS table is confined to in-frame rearrangements and falls short of the full clone set. An unresolved V gene accounts for under half of the shortfall where checked; the remainder is of unknown origin. The V and J calls and the clone size are those of that table, but D and trimming were determined from the DNA. Across this sample there are 200,000 to 250,000 clones, with about 90% seen only once. About 0.8% of the sample is in the top ten clones.

Broad study findings and their caveats: The quantity of clinical and demographic metadata differed by source and by participant and was supplied without curation.

Sequencing was done on a sample of peripheral blood. The chain joins TRBV5-4 to TRBJ1-6; tentative D gene TRBD1, with 5 bases matching. This TCR was sampled from a man aged 60 to 75 with COVID-19, enrolled during active disease. The DNA is as follows: TGTGCCAGCAGCTTGTGGGGCGCCGGTAATTCACCCCTCCACTTT. Its protein is CASSLWGAGNSPLHF.